This T cell receptor (beta chain) is from a study of shared clonotypes between healthy human individuals. Across the whole study: Donors had three CD4 naive, three CD4 memory, two CD8 naive and one CD8 memory plate apiece. Overall study findings and caveats: Generation probabilities of non-shared clonotypes were lower (relative to those shared by all four donors). Read depth was anticipated to influence clonotype sharing among donors.

Notes on this clone: The antigen is not known.

Every contributor of samples was a Caucasian grown-up residing in Nashville, Tennessee. The CDR3 extends over 15 amino acids. Germline CDR1 reads KGHSH; CDR2 reads LQKENI. Trimming removed 4 bases from V and 4 bases from J, with 11 bases in between. The data were produced by immunoSEQ multiplex PCR, yet TCRdb's version contains in-frame clones alone and is incomplete. The sample consists of around 350,000 clones, around 79% of them appearing once. The chain has TRBV18 and TRBJ1-6, with D possibly matching TRBD1 (5 bases). The source of this sequence is a man aged 30 to 45 in good health. Source material: memory CD4+ T cells sorted from blood. The subset here: CD45RA-negative fraction. CDR3 DNA: TGTGCCAGCTCACGGGACGGAGATTATAATTCACCCCTCCACTTT. It specifies CASSRDGDYNSPLHF.